This TCR beta chain was observed in a study of shared clonotypes between healthy human individuals. Study-level background: A couple of women and a few men aged 18 to 49 made up the donors. CD4 naive and CD4 memory each took three plates per donor, while CD8 naive took two and CD8 memory one. Study observations and caveats: Some naive CD4 clonotypes, around 4.9%, turned up in common across four donors.

With respect to this clone: The target antigen is unknown.

The data were produced by immunoSEQ multiplex PCR, yet TCRdb's version contains in-frame clones alone and is incomplete. The sample yields about 2.4 million clones, over 85% seen once. From CD4+ cells came CD45RA+ naive and CD45RA-negative memory subsets. The CDR3 spans 14 residues. Germline CDR1 and CDR2: SGHRS and YFSETQ. Deletions cut 0 bases from V and 8 bases from J, with 11 bases between. The sample was naive CD4+ T cells from PBMCs. Subset reported: CD45RA+ positively selected. The receptor was isolated from a man aged 18-30 years in good health. Some clones in this sample may be carry-over from other donors' samples. V gene TRBV5-1 combines with J gene TRBJ2-2, with no clear D. CDR3 loop: CASSLDYVQGELFF. The CDR3 bases are TGCGCCAGCAGCTTGGACTACGTCCAAGGGGAGCTGTTTTTT.